These T cell receptor beta chains were read from a single sample in a study of blood T cell repertoires in COVID-19. Repertoires were generated with immunoSEQ multiplex PCR, while TCRdb's copy carries only in-frame clones and drops some. The sample records around 300,000 clones, roughly nine tenths being singletons. The sample comprised PBMCs or T cells enriched from blood (not recorded which). These receptors all come from a woman aged 18-30 years who had recovered from COVID-19. Both conserved end residues are part of each CDR3. The order of the fields is CDR3 length, clone size, J gene, V gene, D gene, CDR3 DNA, CDR3 protein. A D gene is named only where the DNA matches it firmly. Clone sizes are given selectively: once, few, many, or a class where the clone is expanded.

>13|NA|TRBJ1-6|TRBV2|TRBD1
TGTGCCAGCAGTGAGGGACAGAATTCACCCCTCCACTTT
CASSEGQNSPLHF
>18|once|TRBJ2-3|TRBV11-2|TRBD2
TGTGCCAGCAGCTTAGGTATTAGCGGGGGGCCCAGCACAGATACGCAGTATTTT
CASSLGISGGPSTDTQYF
>13|NA|TRBJ2-1|TRBV5-1|NA
TGCGCCAGCAGCCCTGAGGGCAACGGTGAGCAGTTCTTC
CASSPEGNGEQFF
>12|NA|TRBJ2-5|TRBV3-1/TRBV3-2|NA
TGTGCCAGCAGCCAAGATGGCAGGACCCAGTACTTC
CASSQDGRTQYF
>15|NA|TRBJ1-1|TRBV5-1|TRBD1
TGCGCCAGCAGAATCCCCGGGACAGGGGGCACTGAAGCTTTCTTT
CASRIPGTGGTEAFF
>15|NA|TRBJ1-3|TRBV4-2|NA
TGTGCCAGCAGCCAAGCGGGCGCGGGGGGAAACACCATATATTTT
CASSQAGAGGNTIYF
>14|NA|TRBJ2-7|TRBV2|NA
TGTGCCAGCAGTGAAATTCTATTTACCTACGAGCAGTACTTC
CASSEILFTYEQYF
>14|once|TRBJ2-7|TRBV19|TRBD1
TGTGCCAGTAGTCCGGGACAGGGGGCGTACGAGCAGTACTTC
CASSPGQGAYEQYF
>15|NA|TRBJ2-5|TRBV6-5|NA
TGTGCCAGCAGTTACTCGGGTGCACAGCAAGAGACCCAGTACTTC
CASSYSGAQQETQYF
>16|NA|TRBJ1-2|TRBV10-3|NA
TGTGCCATCAGTGAGTCCCGGACAGTATTGAACTATGGCTACACCTTC
CAISESRTVLNYGYTF
>16|NA|TRBJ2-7|TRBV14|NA
TGTGCCAGCAGCCAAGGCGGGGGCTCACTCTCCTACGAGCAGTACTTC
CASSQGGGSLSYEQYF
>15|NA|TRBJ1-2|TRBV5-4|NA
TGTGCCAGCAGCTTGGGGTCCAACAGTAACTATGGCTACACCTTC
CASSLGSNSNYGYTF
>15|once|TRBJ2-3|TRBV18|TRBD1
TGTGCCAGCTCACCACCGTCCGGACAGGGAGATACGCAGTATTTT
CASSPPSGQGDTQYF
>11|NA|TRBJ1-2|TRBV29-1|NA
TGCAGCGTTGGCCGGGACTATGGCTACACCTTC
CSVGRDYGYTF
>14|NA|TRBJ1-1|TRBV5-1|NA
TGCGCCAGCAGCTTGGAGAGGATGAACACTGAAGCTTTCTTT
CASSLERMNTEAFF
>11|NA|TRBJ1-1|TRBV6-5|NA
TGTGCCAGCACCGACTCGGGATCCTCCGTTTTT
CASTDSGSSVF
>15|NA|TRBJ2-3|TRBV10-3|NA
TGTGCCGTATCTCAGGGTTTGTATGTGAGTGATACGCAGTATTTT
CAVSQGLYVSDTQYF
>14|NA|TRBJ1-5|TRBV7-2|NA
TGTGCCAGCAGCTTTGGCCAGATCAATCAGCCCCAGCATTTT
CASSFGQINQPQHF
>15|NA|TRBJ1-2|TRBV5-1|NA
TGCGCCAGCAGCCCCCTAGAGAAGTCTAACTATGGCTACACCTTC
CASSPLEKSNYGYTF
>13|NA|TRBJ1-1|TRBV9|TRBD1
TGTGCCAGCAGTGTCGACAGGGAAGGGGGAGCTTTCTTT
CASSVDREGGAFF
>15|NA|TRBJ1-5|TRBV6-5|NA
TGTGCCAGCAGGTCCCATGGGGGCGCCAATCAGCCCCAGCATTTT
CASRSHGGANQPQHF
>16|NA|TRBJ1-4|TRBV18|NA
TGTGCCAGCTCACCTTTGGCGGACTCTATTAATGAAAAACTGTTTTTT
CASSPLADSINEKLFF
>13|NA|TRBJ1-1|TRBV19|TRBD1
TGTGCCAGCGCGGGACAGGGCAACACTGAAGCTTTCTTT
CASAGQGNTEAFF
>16|NA|TRBJ2-1|TRBV4-1|TRBD2
TGCGCCAGCAGCCTAACGACTAGCGGGGGCTACAATGAGCAGTTCTTC
CASSLTTSGGYNEQFF
>15|NA|TRBJ2-3|TRBV2|NA
TGTGCCAGCAGTGAGTGGGGCGTATTCACAGATACGCAGTATTTT
CASSEWGVFTDTQYF
>13|NA|TRBJ2-5|TRBV6-5|NA
TGTGCCAGCAGCCCGATGAGGGAACTAGCCCGTGACTTC
CASSPMRELARDF
>16|NA|TRBJ2-5|TRBV6-1|TRBD1
TGTGCCAGCAGTGCACAGGGGGCGCGGTCTTCAGAGACCCAGTACTTC
CASSAQGARSSETQYF
>14|NA|TRBJ1-1|TRBV27|NA
TGTGCCAGCAGTTTAGTGAGCAAGAACACTGAAGCTTTCTTT
CASSLVSKNTEAFF
>14|NA|TRBJ2-2|TRBV19|NA
TGTGCCAGTAGTAACTCCGTAGGGGCCGGGGAGCTGTTTTTT
CASSNSVGAGELFF